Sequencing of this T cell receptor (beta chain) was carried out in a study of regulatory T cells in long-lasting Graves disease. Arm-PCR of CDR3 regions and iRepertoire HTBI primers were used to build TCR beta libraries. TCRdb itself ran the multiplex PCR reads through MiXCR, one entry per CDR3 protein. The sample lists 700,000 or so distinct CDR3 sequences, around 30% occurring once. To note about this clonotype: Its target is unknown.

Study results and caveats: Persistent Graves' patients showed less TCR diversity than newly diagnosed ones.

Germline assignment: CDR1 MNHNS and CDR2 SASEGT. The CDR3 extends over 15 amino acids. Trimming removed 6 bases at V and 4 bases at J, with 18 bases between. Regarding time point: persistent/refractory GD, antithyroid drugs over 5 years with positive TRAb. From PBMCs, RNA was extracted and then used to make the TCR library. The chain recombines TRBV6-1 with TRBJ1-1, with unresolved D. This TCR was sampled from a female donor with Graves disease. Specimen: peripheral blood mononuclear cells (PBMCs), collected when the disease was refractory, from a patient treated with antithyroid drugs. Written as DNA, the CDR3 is TGTGCCAGCAGCCCCCGGGGAGGGATGGGCACTGAAGCTTTCTTT. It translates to CASSPRGGMGTEAFF.